The 2 T cell receptor beta chains in this list originate from one sample, sequenced in a study of blood T cells in healthy people across ages. A sample-barcoded 5' primer and a J-beta primer mix were used in a second PCR of about 7 to 12 cycles. TCRdb reprocessed the 5' RACE reads with MiXCR, giving one entry per CDR3 protein. Here the sample spans approximately 700,000 distinct CDR3 sequences, less than 40% being singletons. Sequencing input: blood. These receptors originate from a woman older than 75 in good health.

This clonotype was picked up many times. The V gene is TRBV5-1, the J gene TRBJ2-1, with D tentatively TRBD1 or TRBD2 (5 bases each). The V gene lost 0 bases and the J gene lost 8 bases, with 15 bases spanning the gap. The CDR3 totals 15 residues. Germline loops: CDR1 SGHRS, CDR2 YFSETQ. CDR3 in amino acids: CASSLGGTLPDEQFF. The DNA for the CDR3 is TGCGCCAGCAGCTTGGGGGGGACCCTCCCAGATGAGCAGTTCTTC.

This chain connects TRBV3-1 to TRBJ2-2, with D maybe TRBD2 (5 bases). Trimming left V 0 bases short and J 5 bases short, with 7 bases between. CDR3 length: 14 residues. Germline V lookup: CDR1 LGHDT, CDR2 YNNKEL (reference sequence). The CDR3 protein is CASSQESGTGELFF. CDR3 coding DNA: TGTGCCAGCAGCCAAGAAAGCGGAACCGGGGAGCTGTTTTTT.